This TCR beta chain was captured in a study of T cells in Graves' hyperthyroidism and ophthalmopathy (dated by TCRdb to about 2019). Study-wide context: Peripheral blood samples were taken at initial diagnosis, before any treatment was given. To identify TCR V-J signatures that set the groups apart, the researchers used a discovery cohort of 100 patients, made up of 40 to 45 with Graves' ophthalmopathy and 57 with stable Graves' hyperthyroidism. Prospective prediction of ophthalmopathy was tested in an independent validation cohort consisting of 18 to 20 hyperthyroidism patients and some 15 patients who later progressed to ophthalmopathy. The roughly 90 discovery patients were divided at random into training and test sets in a 7:3 ratio. In addition, the study compared T-cell repertoires in thyroid tissue and in blood from six Graves' hyperthyroidism patients. Following sampling, methimazole starting at 30 mg daily was given to hyperthyroidism patients, and high-dose intravenous methylprednisolone was given to ophthalmopathy patients. The paper describes TCR Vbeta CDR3 sequencing of 140 or so peripheral blood samples, made up of 43 ophthalmopathy patients, 70 to 75 hyperthyroidism patients and 17 progressor patients. Summary of the overall study and its limitations: In validation, the model predicted progression to ophthalmopathy a median of about 5.9 months before onset, with roughly 68% sensitivity and roughly 77% specificity. No statistical method was used to fix the sample size in advance, and group allocation was not hidden from the investigators. A 13 V-J signature model separated ophthalmopathy from stable hyperthyroidism, with just over 85% sensitivity and 81% to 83% specificity in cross-validation and 80%/75% in testing. Most expanded thyroid clonotypes (frequency above 0.001) were also found in blood, which suggests that blood repertoires may mirror thyroid immune responses.

CDR1 and CDR2 are read off the germline V gene as MNHNS and SASEGT. Including cysteine and phenylalanine, the CDR3 has 18 amino acids. Only the CDR3 part of the read is kept: 54 bases, read in frame from the first base. The junction shows trimming of 6 bases on V and 2 bases on J, and the gene matches do not reach 12 bases of it. This clonotype appeared a few times. What antigen it recognizes has not been identified. Per-base qualities were not stored, and no clone one base away is much larger. The TCR beta CDR3 regions were amplified from RNA transcripts. The TCR CDR3 was subjected to a first round of RT-PCR using the HTBI primer set and the Qiagen OneStep RT-PCR kit. Libraries were constructed in a second round of multiplex PCR, after which size selection and purification were carried out. Sequencing of the libraries was done on an Illumina HiSeq2000 using paired-end 100 bp reads. Per the authors' processing: SOAPnuke was used to process the raw data, with reads discarded if the reads contained adapters or uncalled bases, had a mean Phred below 15, or lacked an exact constant-primer or identifier match. High-quality paired reads were merged using COPE v1.2.5, and each unique nucleotide sequence was defined as a clonotype. Clonotypes were aligned to IMGT TRBV, TRBD and TRBJ reference segments using MiTCR v1.1. The analysis included only V-J combinations with a frequency above 0.0001, which together covered roughly 99% of the repertoires. The TCS score was defined as the ratio of F50 (clonal expansion) to E x V (chaos), calculated using BLOSUM62-based TCRdist between CDR3 peptides within each V-J. Welch's t-statistics and random forest reduced roughly 500 V-J features to about 12, which were used in a naive Bayes classifier (R e1071). Starting from the raw public reads, TCRdb applied fastp trimming at Q25, assembled clones with MiXCR and retained in-frame beta chains. Rows matching on CDR3 protein sequence are summarized as one entry with the most common DNA and genes. These V and J calls rely on TCRdb rather than the paper's analysis. The sample data list roughly 350,000 distinct CDR3 sequences, and around 13% of these were observed just once. Clones ranked in the top ten supply 30% to 40% of the sample.

In the ophthalmopathy patients, disease was moderately to severely active, with a Clinical Activity Score of 3 or more, a NOSPECS grade of 4 or more, and a duration of less than 3 months. Exclusion was applied to patients with uncontrolled infections, other autoimmune diseases, pregnancy or lactation. Diagnoses were based on clinical symptoms, serum thyroxine and TRAb, thyroid ultrasound and orbital computed tomography. Ficoll-Paque density gradient centrifugation was used to isolate PBMCs from approximately 10 ml of fresh peripheral blood. Total RNA was extracted with Trizol reagent, and quality was checked on an Agilent 2100 Bioanalyzer.

The chain couples TRBV6-1 to TRBJ2-3; TRBD2 fits 12 bases in the junction. Input material: blood. The sequence was obtained from a woman between 35 and 50 years old with Graves' ophthalmopathy. The DNA sequence reads TGTGCCAGCAGCGTAGTCGCCTCTAGCGGGAGGGACACAGATACGCAGTATTTT. It codes for CASSVVASSGRDTDTQYF.